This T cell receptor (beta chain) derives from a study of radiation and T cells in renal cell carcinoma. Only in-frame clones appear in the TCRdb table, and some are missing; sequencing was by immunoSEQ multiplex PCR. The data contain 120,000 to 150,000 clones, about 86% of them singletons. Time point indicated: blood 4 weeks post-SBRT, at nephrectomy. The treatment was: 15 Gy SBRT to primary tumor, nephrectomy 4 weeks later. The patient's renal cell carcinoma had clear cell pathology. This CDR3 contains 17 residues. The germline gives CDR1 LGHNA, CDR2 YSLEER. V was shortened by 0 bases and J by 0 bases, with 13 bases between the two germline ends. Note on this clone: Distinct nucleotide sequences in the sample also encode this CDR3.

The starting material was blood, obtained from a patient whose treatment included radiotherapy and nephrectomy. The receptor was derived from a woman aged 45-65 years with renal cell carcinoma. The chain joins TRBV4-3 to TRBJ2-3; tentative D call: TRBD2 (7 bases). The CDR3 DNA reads TGCGCCAGCAGCCAAGAGGGCGGGGGCCCAAGCACAGATACGCAGTATTTT. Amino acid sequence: CASSQEGGGPSTDTQYF.